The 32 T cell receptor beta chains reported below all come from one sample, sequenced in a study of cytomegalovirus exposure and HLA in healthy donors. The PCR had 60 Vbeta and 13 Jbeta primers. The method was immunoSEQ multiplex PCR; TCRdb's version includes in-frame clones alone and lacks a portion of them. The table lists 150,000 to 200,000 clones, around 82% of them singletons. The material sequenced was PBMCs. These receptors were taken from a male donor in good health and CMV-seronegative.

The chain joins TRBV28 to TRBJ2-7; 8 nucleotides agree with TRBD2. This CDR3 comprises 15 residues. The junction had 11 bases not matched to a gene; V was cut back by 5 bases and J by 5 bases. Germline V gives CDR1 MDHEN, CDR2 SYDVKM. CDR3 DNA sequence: TGTGCCAGCAGTCCCGGGGGGGGGCGCATGAACGAGCAGTACTTC. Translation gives CASSPGGGRMNEQYF.

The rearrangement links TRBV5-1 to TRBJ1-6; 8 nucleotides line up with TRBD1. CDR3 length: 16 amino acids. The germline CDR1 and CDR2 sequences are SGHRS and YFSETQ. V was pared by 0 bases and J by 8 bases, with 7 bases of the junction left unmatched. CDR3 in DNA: TGCGCCAGCAGCTTGGACGCAGGGGGCTGGGATTCACCCCTCCACTTT. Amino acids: CASSLDAGGWDSPLHF.

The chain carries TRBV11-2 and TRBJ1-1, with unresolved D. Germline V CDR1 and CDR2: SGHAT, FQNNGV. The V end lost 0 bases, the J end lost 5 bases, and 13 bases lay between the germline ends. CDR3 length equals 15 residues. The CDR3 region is CASSLDLRPGTEAFF. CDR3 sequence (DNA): TGTGCCAGCAGCTTAGATTTGAGGCCCGGGACTGAAGCTTTCTTT.

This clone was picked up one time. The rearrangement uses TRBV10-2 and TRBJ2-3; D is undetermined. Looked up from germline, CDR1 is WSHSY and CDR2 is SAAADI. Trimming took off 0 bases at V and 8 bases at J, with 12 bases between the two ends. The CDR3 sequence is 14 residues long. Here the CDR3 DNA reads TGCGCCAGCAGTGAGTCTTCCCCCTTTAGTACGCAGTATTTT. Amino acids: CASSESSPFSTQYF.

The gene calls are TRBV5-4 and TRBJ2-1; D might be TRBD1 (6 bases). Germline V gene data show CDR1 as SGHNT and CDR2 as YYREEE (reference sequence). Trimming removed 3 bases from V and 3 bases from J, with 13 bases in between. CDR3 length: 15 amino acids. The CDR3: CASSSNRDNYNEQFF. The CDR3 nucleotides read TGTGCCAGCAGCTCTAACCGGGACAACTACAATGAGCAGTTCTTC.

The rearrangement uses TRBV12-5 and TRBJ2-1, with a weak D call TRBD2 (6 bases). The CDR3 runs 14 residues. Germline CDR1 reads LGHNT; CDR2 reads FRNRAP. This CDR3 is CAWGVKGSYNEQFF. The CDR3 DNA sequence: TGTGCCTGGGGGGTGAAGGGCTCCTACAATGAGCAGTTCTTC.

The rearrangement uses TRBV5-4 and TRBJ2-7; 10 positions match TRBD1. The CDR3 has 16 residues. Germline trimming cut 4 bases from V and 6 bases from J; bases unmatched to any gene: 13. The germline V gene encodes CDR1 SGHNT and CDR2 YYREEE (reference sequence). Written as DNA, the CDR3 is TGTGCCAGCAGCGGCCCACTCGGGACAGGGGTACGCGAGCAGTACTTC. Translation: CASSGPLGTGVREQYF.

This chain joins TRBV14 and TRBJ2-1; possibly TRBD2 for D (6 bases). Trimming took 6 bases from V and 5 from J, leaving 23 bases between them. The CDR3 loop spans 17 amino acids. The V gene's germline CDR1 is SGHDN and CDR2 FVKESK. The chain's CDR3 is CASRGTAGYVEDNEQFF. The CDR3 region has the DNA TGTGCCAGCAGAGGGACGGCGGGGTATGTGGAAGACAATGAGCAGTTCTTC.

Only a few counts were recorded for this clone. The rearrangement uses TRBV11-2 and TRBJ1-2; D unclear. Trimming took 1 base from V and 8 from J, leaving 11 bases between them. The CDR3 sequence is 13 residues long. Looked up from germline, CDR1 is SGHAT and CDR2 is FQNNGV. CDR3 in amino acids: CASSLGWQRGYTF. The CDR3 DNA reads TGTGCCAGCAGCTTAGGTTGGCAGCGGGGCTACACCTTC.

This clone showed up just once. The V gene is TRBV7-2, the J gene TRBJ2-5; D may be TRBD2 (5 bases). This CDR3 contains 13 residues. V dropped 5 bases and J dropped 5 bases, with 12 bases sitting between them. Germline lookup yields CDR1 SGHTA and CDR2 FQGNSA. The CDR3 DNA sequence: TGTGCCAGCAGCGAGCGGCGCCTGGAGACCCAGTACTTC. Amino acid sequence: CASSERRLETQYF.

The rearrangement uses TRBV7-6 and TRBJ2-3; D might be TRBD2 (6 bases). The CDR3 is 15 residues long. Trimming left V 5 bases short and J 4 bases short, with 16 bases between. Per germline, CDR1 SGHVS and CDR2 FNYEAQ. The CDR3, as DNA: TGTGCCAGCAGCAACGACGCGCCGGGGGCAGATACGCAGTATTTT. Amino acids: CASSNDAPGADTQYF.

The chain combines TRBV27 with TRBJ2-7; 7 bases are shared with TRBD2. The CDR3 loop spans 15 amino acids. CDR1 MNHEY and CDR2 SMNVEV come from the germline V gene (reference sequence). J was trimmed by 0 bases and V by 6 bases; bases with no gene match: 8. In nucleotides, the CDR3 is TGTGCCAGCAGGTTGGGGGGGATCGGCTCCTACGAGCAGTACTTC. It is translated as CASRLGGIGSYEQYF.

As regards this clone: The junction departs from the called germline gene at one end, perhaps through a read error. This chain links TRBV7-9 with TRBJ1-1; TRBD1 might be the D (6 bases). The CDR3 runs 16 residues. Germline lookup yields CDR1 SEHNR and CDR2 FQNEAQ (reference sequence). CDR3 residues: CSSSLGTNWLGTEAFF. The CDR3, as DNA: TGTTCCAGCAGTTTGGGGACAAATTGGCTTGGGACTGAAGCTTTCTTT.

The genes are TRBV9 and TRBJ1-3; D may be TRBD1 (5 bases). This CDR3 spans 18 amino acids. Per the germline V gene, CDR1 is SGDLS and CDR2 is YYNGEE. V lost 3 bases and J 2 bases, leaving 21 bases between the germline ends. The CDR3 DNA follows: TGTGCCAGCAGCGCGACGACTCAGGGTATGTCACCTGGAAACACCATATATTTT. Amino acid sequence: CASSATTQGMSPGNTIYF.

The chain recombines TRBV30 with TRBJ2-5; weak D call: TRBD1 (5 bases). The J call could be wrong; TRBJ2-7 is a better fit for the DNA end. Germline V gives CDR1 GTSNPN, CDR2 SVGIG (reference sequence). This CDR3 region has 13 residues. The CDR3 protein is CAWSAQAGYEQYF. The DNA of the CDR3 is TGTGCCTGGAGTGCACAGGCAGGCTACGAGCAGTACTTC.

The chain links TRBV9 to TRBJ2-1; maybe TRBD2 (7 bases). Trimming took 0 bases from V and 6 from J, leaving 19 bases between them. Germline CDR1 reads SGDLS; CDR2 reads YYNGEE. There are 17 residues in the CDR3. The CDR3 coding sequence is TGTGCCAGCAGCGTAGTAGGGGGGGTACAGGGCCGCAATGAGCAGTTCTTC. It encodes CASSVVGGVQGRNEQFF. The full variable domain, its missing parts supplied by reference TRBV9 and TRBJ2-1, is DSGVTQTPKHLITATGQRVTLRCSPRSGDLSVYWYQQSLDQGLQFLIQYYNGEERAKGNILERFSAQQFPDLHSELNLSSLELGDSALYFCASSVVGGVQGRNEQFFGPGTRLTVL.

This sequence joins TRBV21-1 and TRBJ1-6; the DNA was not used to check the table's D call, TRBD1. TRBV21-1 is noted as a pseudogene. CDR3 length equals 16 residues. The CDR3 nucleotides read TGTGCCAGCAGCAACCGGGACAGGGGCTATAATTCACCCCTCCACTTT. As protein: CASSNRDRGYNSPLHF.

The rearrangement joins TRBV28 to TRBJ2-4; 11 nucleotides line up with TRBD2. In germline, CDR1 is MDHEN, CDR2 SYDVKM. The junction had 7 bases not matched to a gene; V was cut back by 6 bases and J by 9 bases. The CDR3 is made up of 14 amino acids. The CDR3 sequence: CASSLLAGDRIQYF. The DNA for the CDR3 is TGTGCCAGCAGCCTACTAGCGGGAGACCGCATTCAGTACTTC.

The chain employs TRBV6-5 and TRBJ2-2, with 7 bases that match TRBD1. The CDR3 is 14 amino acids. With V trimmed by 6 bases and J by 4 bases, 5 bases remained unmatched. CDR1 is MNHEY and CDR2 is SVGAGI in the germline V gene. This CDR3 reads CASRDRMITGELFF. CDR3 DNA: TGTGCCAGCAGGGACAGGATGATCACCGGGGAGCTGTTTTTT.

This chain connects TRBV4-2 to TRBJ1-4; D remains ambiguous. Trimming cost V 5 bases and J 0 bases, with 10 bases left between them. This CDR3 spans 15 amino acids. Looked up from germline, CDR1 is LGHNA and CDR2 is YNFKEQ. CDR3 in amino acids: CASSEEGPTNEKLFF. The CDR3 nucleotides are TGTGCCAGCAGCGAGGAAGGTCCAACTAATGAAAAACTGTTTTTT.

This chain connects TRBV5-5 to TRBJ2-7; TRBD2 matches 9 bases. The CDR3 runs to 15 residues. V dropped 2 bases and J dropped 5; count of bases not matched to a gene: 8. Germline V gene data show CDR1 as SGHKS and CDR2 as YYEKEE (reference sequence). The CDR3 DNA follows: TGTGCCAGCAGCTTCAGTCTAGCGGGACTGAACGAGCAGTACTTC. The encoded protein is CASSFSLAGLNEQYF. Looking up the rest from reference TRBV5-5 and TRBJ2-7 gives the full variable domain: DAGVTQSPTHLIKTRGQQVTLRCSPISGHKSVSWYQQVLGQGPQFIFQYYEKEERGRGNFPDRFSARQFPNYSSELNVNALLLGDSALYLCASSFSLAGLNEQYFGPGTRLTVT.

In DNA form, the CDR3 reads TGTGCCAGCAGCCTTAGTGGCCTAGCGGGTTCCTACGAGCAGTACTTC. This translates into CASSLSGLAGSYEQYF. The chain employs TRBV9 and TRBJ2-7; 8 bases fit TRBD2. J lost 1 base, V lost 4 bases, and 10 bases had no gene match. The germline V gene has CDR1 SGDLS and CDR2 YYNGEE. The CDR3 totals 16 residues.

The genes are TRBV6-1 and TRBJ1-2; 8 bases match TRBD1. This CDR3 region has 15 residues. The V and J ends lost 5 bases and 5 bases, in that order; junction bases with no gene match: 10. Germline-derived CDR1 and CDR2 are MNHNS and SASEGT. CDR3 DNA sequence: TGTGCCAGCAGTAGGAGGGGACAGGACCTTTATGGCTACACCTTC. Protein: CASSRRGQDLYGYTF.

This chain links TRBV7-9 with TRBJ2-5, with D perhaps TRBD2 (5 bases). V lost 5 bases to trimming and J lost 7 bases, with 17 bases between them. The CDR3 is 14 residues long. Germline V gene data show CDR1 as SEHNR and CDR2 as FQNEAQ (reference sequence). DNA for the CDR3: TGTGCCAGCAGCAAAAGCGGACCCCCGGGGACCCAGTACTTC. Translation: CASSKSGPPGTQYF.

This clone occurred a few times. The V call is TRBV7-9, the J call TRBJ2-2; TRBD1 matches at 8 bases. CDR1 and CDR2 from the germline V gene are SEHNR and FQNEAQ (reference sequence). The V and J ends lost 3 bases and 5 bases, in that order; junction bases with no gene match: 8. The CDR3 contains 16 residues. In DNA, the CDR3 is TGTGCCAGCAGCTTGGAGACAGGGGTATATACCGGGGAGCTGTTTTTT. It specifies CASSLETGVYTGELFF.

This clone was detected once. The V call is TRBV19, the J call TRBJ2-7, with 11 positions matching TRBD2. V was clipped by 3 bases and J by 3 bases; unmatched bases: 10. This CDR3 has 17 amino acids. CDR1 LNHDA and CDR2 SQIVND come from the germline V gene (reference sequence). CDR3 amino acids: CASSIASGGPASYEQYF. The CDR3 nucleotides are TGTGCCAGTAGTATCGCTAGCGGGGGGCCCGCTAGCTACGAGCAGTACTTC.

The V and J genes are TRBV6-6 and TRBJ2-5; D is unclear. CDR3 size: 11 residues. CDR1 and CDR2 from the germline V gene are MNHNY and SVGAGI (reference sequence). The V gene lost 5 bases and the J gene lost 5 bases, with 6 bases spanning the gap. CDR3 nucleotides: TGTGCCAGCAGTGGTAGCGAGACCCAGTACTTC. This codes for CASSGSETQYF.

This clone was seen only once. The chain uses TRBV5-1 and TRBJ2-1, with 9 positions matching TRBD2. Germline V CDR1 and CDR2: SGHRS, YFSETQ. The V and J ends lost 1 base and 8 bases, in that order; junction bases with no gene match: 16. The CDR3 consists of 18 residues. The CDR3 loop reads CASSLWPGGGELGDEQFF. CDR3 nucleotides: TGCGCCAGCAGCTTGTGGCCTGGCGGGGGGGAACTTGGGGATGAGCAGTTCTTC.

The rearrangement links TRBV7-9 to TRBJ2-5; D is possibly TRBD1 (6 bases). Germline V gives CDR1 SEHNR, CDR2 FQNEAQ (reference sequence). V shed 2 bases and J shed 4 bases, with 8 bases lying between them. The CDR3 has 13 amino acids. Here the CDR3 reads CASSLQGIETQYF. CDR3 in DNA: TGTGCCAGCAGCTTACAGGGGATAGAGACCCAGTACTTC.

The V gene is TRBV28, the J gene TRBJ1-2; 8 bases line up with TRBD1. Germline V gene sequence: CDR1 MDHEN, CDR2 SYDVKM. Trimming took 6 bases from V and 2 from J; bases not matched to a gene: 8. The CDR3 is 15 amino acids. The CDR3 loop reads CASSRPDRVNYGYTF. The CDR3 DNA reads TGTGCCAGCAGCCGCCCGGACAGGGTAAACTATGGCTACACCTTC.

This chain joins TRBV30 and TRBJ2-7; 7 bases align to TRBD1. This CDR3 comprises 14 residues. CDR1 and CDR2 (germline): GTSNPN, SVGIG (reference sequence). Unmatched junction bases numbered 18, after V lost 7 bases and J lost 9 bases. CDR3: CASTWPDRVPWQYF. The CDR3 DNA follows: TGTGCCTCCACGTGGCCCGACAGGGTGCCTTGGCAGTACTTC. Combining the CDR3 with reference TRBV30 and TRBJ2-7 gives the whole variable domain SQTIHQWPATLVQPVGSPLSLECTVEGTSNPNLYWYRQAAGRGLQLLFYSVGIGQISSEVPQNLSASRPQDRQFILSSKKLLLSDSGFYLCASTWPDRVPWQYFGPGTRLTVT.

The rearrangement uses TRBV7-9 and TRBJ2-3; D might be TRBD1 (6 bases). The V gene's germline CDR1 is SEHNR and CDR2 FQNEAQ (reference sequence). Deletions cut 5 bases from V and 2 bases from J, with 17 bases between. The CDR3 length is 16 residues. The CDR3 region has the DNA TGTGCCAGCAGCCCAGGGGAGCGGCTCGCCACAGATACGCAGTATTTT. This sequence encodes CASSPGERLATDTQYF. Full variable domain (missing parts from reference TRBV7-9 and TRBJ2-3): DTGVSQNPRHKITKRGQNVTFRCDPISEHNRLYWYRQTLGQGPEFLTYFQNEAQLEKSRLLSDRFSAERPKGSFSTLEIQRTEQGDSAMYLCASSPGERLATDTQYFGPGTRLTVL.